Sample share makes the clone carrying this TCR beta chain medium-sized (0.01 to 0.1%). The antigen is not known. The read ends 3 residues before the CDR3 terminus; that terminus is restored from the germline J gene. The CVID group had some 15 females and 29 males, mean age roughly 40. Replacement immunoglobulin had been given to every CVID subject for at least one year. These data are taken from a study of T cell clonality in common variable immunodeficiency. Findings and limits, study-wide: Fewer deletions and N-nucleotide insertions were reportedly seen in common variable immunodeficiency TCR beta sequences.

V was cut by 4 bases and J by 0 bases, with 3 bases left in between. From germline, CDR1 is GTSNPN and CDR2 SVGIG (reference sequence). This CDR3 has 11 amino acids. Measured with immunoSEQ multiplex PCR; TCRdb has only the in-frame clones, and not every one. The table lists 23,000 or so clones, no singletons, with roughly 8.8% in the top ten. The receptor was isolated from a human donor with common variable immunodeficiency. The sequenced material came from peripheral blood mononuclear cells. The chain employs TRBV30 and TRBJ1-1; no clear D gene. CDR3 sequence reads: CAWTVNTEAFF. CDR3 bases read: TGTGCCTGGACAGTGAACACTGAA.